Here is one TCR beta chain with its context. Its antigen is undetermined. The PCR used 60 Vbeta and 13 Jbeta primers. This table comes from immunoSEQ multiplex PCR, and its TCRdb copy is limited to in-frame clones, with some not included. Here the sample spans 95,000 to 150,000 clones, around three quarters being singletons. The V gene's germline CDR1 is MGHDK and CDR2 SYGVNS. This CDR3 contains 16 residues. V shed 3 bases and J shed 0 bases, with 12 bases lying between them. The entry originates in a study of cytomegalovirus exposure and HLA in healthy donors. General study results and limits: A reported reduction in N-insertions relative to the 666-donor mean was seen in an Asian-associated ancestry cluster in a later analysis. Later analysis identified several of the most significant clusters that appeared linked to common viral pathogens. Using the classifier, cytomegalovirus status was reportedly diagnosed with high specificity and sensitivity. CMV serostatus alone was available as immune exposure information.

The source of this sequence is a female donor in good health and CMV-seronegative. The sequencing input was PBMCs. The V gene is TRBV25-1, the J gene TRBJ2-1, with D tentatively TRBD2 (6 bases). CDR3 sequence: CASSEVETSSYNEQFF. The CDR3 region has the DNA TGTGCCAGCAGTGAGGTTGAGACTAGCTCCTACAATGAGCAGTTCTTC. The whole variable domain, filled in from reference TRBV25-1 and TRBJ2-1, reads EADIYQTPRYLVIGTGKKITLECSQTMGHDKMYWYQQDPGMELHLIHYSYGVNSTEKGDLSSESTVSRIRTEHFPLTLESARPSHTSQYLCASSEVETSSYNEQFFGPGTRLTVL.